This T cell receptor beta chain was captured by sequencing in a study of blood T cell repertoires in COVID-19. Study-level information: From T cells, B-cell-depleted T cells, or PBMCs came the material, which was cDNA or gDNA.

The CDR3 length is 16 residues. Germline V CDR1 and CDR2: SGDLS, YYNGEE. The V and J ends lost 1 base and 0 bases, in that order; junction bases with no gene match: 6. Method: immunoSEQ multiplex PCR; TCRdb's copy keeps in-frame clones and lacks some. The sample records 100,000 to 120,000 clones, approximately 84% being singletons. The V call is TRBV9, the J call TRBJ1-1; 7 positions match TRBD1. The TCR sequence derives from a woman aged 40 to 50 with acute or convalescent COVID-19. The specimen was peripheral blood. In DNA form, the CDR3 reads TGTGCCAGCAGCGTAATCACAGGGGCTATGAACACTGAAGCTTTCTTT. Translation: CASSVITGAMNTEAFF.